The 7 T cell receptor beta chains in this list originate from one sample, sequenced in a study of T cell clonality in common variable immunodeficiency. Regarding the study as a whole: Reportedly, TCR beta sequences from common variable immunodeficiency showed fewer deletions and N-nucleotide insertions.

Using immunoSEQ multiplex PCR, the repertoire was profiled, and TCRdb retains in-frame clones only, with some absent. The profile covers 25,000 to 30,000 clones, none occurring a single time. These receptors are not linked to any known antigen. The specimen sequenced was peripheral blood mononuclear cells. The receptors derive from a human donor with common variable immunodeficiency.

By its share, this clone is medium-sized. The read is 3 residues too short to cover the CDR3 end, so that end is filled in from the germline J gene. The V call is TRBV19, the J call TRBJ2-3; D unclear. The V gene's germline CDR1 is LNHDA and CDR2 SQIVND (reference sequence). Between the trimmed V and J ends, which lost 4 bases and 0 bases, there was a span of 14 bases. The CDR3 consists of 16 residues. CDR3 loop: CASSTFQSLSTDTQYF. Partial CDR3 DNA: TGTGCCAGTAGTACCTTCCAGTCCCTTAGCACAGATACG.

This clone is termed medium-sized. The CDR3 sequence is CASSPGQGSTDTQYF. CDR3 DNA (partial): TGTGCCAGCAGTCCCGGACAGGGTAGCACAGATACG. The chain combines TRBV6-2 or TRBV6-3 with TRBJ2-3, with TRBD1 matching over 8 bases. Read data end 3 residues before the CDR3 end; the end is taken from the germline J gene. The CDR3 totals 15 residues. Germline CDR1 and CDR2: MNHEY and SVGEGT. The V and J ends lost 5 bases and 0 bases, in that order; junction bases with no gene match: 4.

This clone showed up just a few times. The read ends 3 residues early relative to the CDR3; the germline J gene fills the gap. The J gene is TRBJ2-7, the V gene TRBV29-1, with TRBD2 matching over 10 bases. Per germline, CDR1 SQVTM and CDR2 ANQGSEA. With V trimmed by 7 bases and J by 3 bases, 6 bases remained unmatched. CDR3 length: 13 amino acids. CDR3 in amino acids: CSARTSGGYEQYF. CDR3 DNA, as far as it was read: TGCAGCGCCCGGACTAGCGGCGGCTACGAG.

In this sample, this clone turned up many times. The sequence runs out 3 residues before the end of the CDR3; the remainder is reconstructed from the germline J gene. This chain joins TRBV7-2 and TRBJ1-4, with 8 nucleotides matching TRBD1. The length of the CDR3 is 15 residues. Germline-derived CDR1 and CDR2 are SGHTA and FQGNSA. The ends lost 0 bases at V and 7 bases at J; junction bases unmatched: 4. This CDR3 reads CASSLATGVGEKLFF. CDR3 bases read: TGTGCCAGCAGCTTAGCGACAGGGGTCGGTGAAAAA.

There are a few counts of this clone. The sequence runs out 3 residues before the end of the CDR3; the remainder is reconstructed from the germline J gene. The J gene is TRBJ2-1, the V gene TRBV11-3; TRBD2 aligns across 12 bases. Germline V lookup: CDR1 SGHNT, CDR2 YENEEA. This CDR3 has 14 residues. Germline trimming cut 5 bases from V and 5 bases from J; bases unmatched to any gene: 1. CDR3 loop: CASSRTSGNNEQFF. The sequenced part of the CDR3 DNA is TGTGCCAGCAGCCGGACTAGCGGGAACAATGAG.

This clone came up a few times. The read ends 3 residues early relative to the CDR3; the germline J gene fills the gap. V is TRBV19 and J is TRBJ1-5; possibly TRBD1 for D (6 bases). This CDR3 comprises 16 residues. Trimming took off 6 bases at V and 0 bases at J, with 15 bases between the two ends. The germline V gene has CDR1 LNHDA and CDR2 SQIVND (reference sequence). The CDR3 protein is CASSRTVLISNQPQHF. The part of the CDR3 DNA that was read is TGTGCCAGTAGCCGGACAGTGCTAATTAGCAATCAGCCC.

As to this clone: The missing CDR3 end, 3 residues past where the read stops, is filled in from the germline J gene. The rearrangement links TRBV5-1 to TRBJ2-3, with 9 bases identical to TRBD1. CDR1 SGHRS and CDR2 YFSETQ come from the germline V gene. J gave up 2 bases and V 4 bases, and 5 bases lay outside the gene matches. This CDR3 spans 15 amino acids. The CDR3 protein is CASSTGQGNTDTQYF. CDR3 DNA (partial): TGCGCCAGCAGCACGGGACAGGGAAACACAGATACG.